What follows describes a single T cell receptor beta chain. Germline CDR1 SNHLY, CDR2 FYNNEI. This CDR3 is built from 16 residues. The V gene lost 5 bases and the J gene lost 4 bases, with 21 bases spanning the gap. The sample is drawn from a study of cytomegalovirus exposure and HLA in healthy donors. 60 Vbeta and 13 Jbeta primers were used in PCR. Profiling relied on immunoSEQ multiplex PCR, and the TCRdb table lists in-frame clones only, not all of them. This sample carries 120,000 or so clones, approximately 80% of them seen once, and the ten largest clones take 7.5% to 10%. The TCR comes from a female donor in good health and CMV-seropositive. The chain has TRBV2 and TRBJ2-7; the D gene is possibly TRBD2 (6 bases). Material: PBMCs. The chain's CDR3 is CASSRTRAGSHYEQYF. In nucleotides, the CDR3 is TGTGCCAGCAGTCGGACCCGCGCGGGGTCCCATTACGAGCAGTACTTC.